This T cell receptor beta chain stems from a study of blood T cell repertoires in COVID-19. Study summary: T cells, B-cell-depleted T cells, or PBMCs supplied cDNA or gDNA.

Per the study methods: Reference gene primer amplification gave nucleated cell count estimates. Sequencing used immunoSEQ multiplex PCR; TCRdb keeps in-frame clones, though not all of them. Clonal size and the V and J genes are those of that table, whereas D and trimming came from the DNA. The profile shows about 90,000 clones, more than 80% of them singletons. Trimming removed 0 bases at V and 3 bases at J, with 7 bases between. Germline lookup yields CDR1 LGHNA and CDR2 YSLEER. There are 14 residues in the CDR3. Sequencing was carried out using peripheral blood. The receptor's source is a human donor in a cohort sampled during active COVID-19. This chain connects TRBV4-3 to TRBJ2-3; D ambiguous. In nucleotides, the CDR3 is TGCGCCAGCAGCCAAGATTTGACAACAGATACGCAGTATTTT. Residues: CASSQDLTTDTQYF.